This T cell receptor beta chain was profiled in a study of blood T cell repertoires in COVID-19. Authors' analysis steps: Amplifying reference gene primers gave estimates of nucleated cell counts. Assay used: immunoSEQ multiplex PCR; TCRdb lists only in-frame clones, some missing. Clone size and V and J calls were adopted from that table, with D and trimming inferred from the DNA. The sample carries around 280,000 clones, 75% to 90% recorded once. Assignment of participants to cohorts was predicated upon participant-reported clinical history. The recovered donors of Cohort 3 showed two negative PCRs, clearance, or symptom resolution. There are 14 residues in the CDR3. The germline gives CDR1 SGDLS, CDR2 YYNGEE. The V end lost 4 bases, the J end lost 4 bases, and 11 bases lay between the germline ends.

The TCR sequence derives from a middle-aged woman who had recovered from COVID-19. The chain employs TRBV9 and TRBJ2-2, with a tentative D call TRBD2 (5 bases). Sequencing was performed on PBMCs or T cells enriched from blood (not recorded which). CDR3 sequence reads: CASSPGLLTGELFF. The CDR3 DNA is TGTGCCAGCAGCCCAGGACTCCTCACCGGGGAGCTGTTTTTT.